Reported below is one T cell receptor (beta chain). The sample originates from a study of OX40 agonist ivuxolimab in advanced cancers. Study at large: Given to patients was ivuxolimab, an agonistic anti-OX40 (CD134) antibody.

Some clones are missing from TCRdb's copy, which holds only in-frame ones; the method was immunoSEQ multiplex PCR. The repertoire holds 50,000 to 60,000 clones, 86% seen once, with 1.1% in the top ten. Trimming took off 9 bases at V and 5 bases at J, with 4 bases between the two ends. Germline V gene sequence: CDR1 MDHEN, CDR2 SYDVKM. The length of the CDR3 is 10 residues. This clonotype was sampled from an adult with an advanced solid tumor such as melanoma, head and neck, liver or kidney cancer. V and J are TRBV28 and TRBJ1-4; D is undetermined. The sequenced sample was CD4+ or CD8+ T cells sorted from blood, obtained in a trial of the OX40 agonist ivuxolimab. The CDR3 DNA reads as TGTGCCAGTAGAAATGAAAAACTGTTTTTT. This codes for CASRNEKLFF. The full variable domain, in which reference TRBV28 and TRBJ1-4 provide the parts outside the CDR3, is DVKVTQSSRYLVKRTGEKVFLECVQDMDHENMFWYRQDPGLGLRLIYFSYDVKMKEKGDIPEGYSVSREKKERFSLILESASTNQTSMYLCASRNEKLFFGSGTQLSVL.